A selection of T cell receptor beta chains follows, all from one sample in a study of blood T cells in healthy people across ages. From the 5' RACE reads, TCRdb called clonotypes with MiXCR, one entry per CDR3 protein. This sample has around 2 million distinct CDR3 sequences; more than 35% occur once, and the top ten carry 20% to 25%. Specimen: blood. The receptors come from a human donor in good health. Both conserved end residues are part of each CDR3. Fields, in order: D gene, clone size, J gene, V gene, CDR3 protein, CDR3 DNA. D genes are given only for firm matches. The listing skips clone size in some rows; elsewhere it reads once, few, many or a size class.

TRBD1 | few | TRBJ1-2 | TRBV27 | CASSLSGQRGYTF | TGTGCCAGCAGTTTATCGGGACAGCGGGGCTACACCTTC
- | few | TRBJ2-5 | TRBV6-5 | CASSYLGSKETQYF | TGTGCCAGCAGTTACTTGGGTAGCAAAGAGACCCAGTACTTC
- | - | TRBJ2-1 | TRBV4-3 | CASSHGTGSDYYNEQFF | TGCGCCAGCAGCCACGGGACCGGGTCCGACTACTACAATGAGCAGTTCTTC
- | few | TRBJ2-3 | TRBV4-1 | CASSQVQGSSTDTQYF | TGCGCTAGCAGCCAAGTTCAGGGGTCGAGCACAGATACGCAGTATTTT
- | few | TRBJ1-1 | TRBV11-1 | CASSQNRGQNTEAFF | TGTGCCAGCAGCCAAAACCGGGGACAGAACACTGAAGCTTTCTTT
- | few | TRBJ2-7 | TRBV6-2/TRBV6-3 | CASSYPSAGTYEQYF | TGTGCCAGCAGTTACCCTAGCGCCGGTACCTACGAGCAGTACTTC
TRBD1 | - | TRBJ1-2 | TRBV24-1 | CATSLTGGHGYTF | TGTGCCACCAGCCTCACAGGGGGCCATGGCTACACCTTC
- | many | TRBJ1-2 | TRBV7-2 | CANSSPTGYGYTF | TGTGCCAATTCGAGTCCCACGGGCTATGGCTACACCTTC
TRBD1 | - | TRBJ1-2 | TRBV4-2 | CASSQSRDRSSRHYGYTF | TGTGCCAGCAGCCAATCTAGGGACAGATCGTCTCGTCACTATGGCTACACCTTC
- | - | TRBJ2-7 | TRBV2 | CASSGRTGIPSYEQYF | TGTGCCAGCAGTGGTCGGACGGGCATCCCGTCCTACGAGCAGTACTTC
- | - | TRBJ2-2 | TRBV12-3/TRBV12-4 | CASRRWPGLNTGELFF | TGTGCCAGCAGGCGGTGGCCGGGACTGAACACCGGGGAGCTGTTTTTT
TRBD2 | many | TRBJ2-4 | TRBV6-6 | CASSYSLAVKNIQYF | TGTGCCAGCAGTTACTCGCTAGCGGTCAAAAACATTCAGTACTTC
- | few | TRBJ2-7 | TRBV4-3 | CASSQGRGYYEQYF | TGCGCCAGCAGCCAAGGTAGGGGATACTACGAGCAGTACTTC
TRBD1 | - | TRBJ1-4 | TRBV7-2 | CASSSNRGGEKLFF | TGTGCCAGCAGCTCAAACAGGGGAGGTGAAAAACTGTTTTTT
- | many | TRBJ2-1 | TRBV10-3 | CAISESIGQRSRYNEQFF | TGTGCCATCAGTGAGTCCATAGGCCAGCGGAGCAGATACAATGAGCAGTTCTTC
TRBD1 | - | TRBJ1-6 | TRBV29-1 | CSVVTGGNSPLHF | TGCAGCGTTGTAACAGGGGGGAATTCACCCCTCCACTTT
- | - | TRBJ2-5 | TRBV4-1 | CASSYMELLGETQYF | TGCGCCAGCAGCTATATGGAACTTCTGGGGGAGACCCAGTACTTC
- | once | TRBJ2-1 | TRBV5-1 | CASSFDIGPSSYNEQFF | TGCGCCAGCAGCTTTGATATTGGTCCCAGCTCCTACAATGAGCAGTTCTTC
TRBD1 | - | TRBJ2-3 | TRBV11-2 | CASSTQDRGDTQYF | TGTGCCAGCAGTACACAGGACAGGGGAGATACGCAGTATTTT
- | few | TRBJ1-5 | TRBV5-6 | CASSSGLYQPQHF | TGTGCCAGCAGCTCGGGACTGTATCAGCCCCAGCATTTT
TRBD2 | few | TRBJ2-1 | TRBV20-1 | CSARDRRLASTDEQFF | TGCAGTGCTAGAGATAGGAGACTAGCGTCTACCGATGAGCAGTTCTTC
- | few | TRBJ2-4 | TRBV11-3 | CASSLVSGRGQYF | TGTGCCAGCAGCTTAGTATCAGGACGCGGGCAGTACTTC
- | - | TRBJ2-1 | TRBV2 | CASSVIPPYNEQFF | TGTGCCAGCAGTGTTATCCCACCCTACAATGAGCAGTTCTTC
- | few | TRBJ1-5 | TRBV4-2 | CASSQDLTAYNQPQHF | TGTGCCAGCAGCCAAGATCTAACAGCCTACAATCAGCCCCAGCATTTT
- | - | TRBJ2-3 | TRBV20-1 | CSAGSSGPDTQYF | TGCAGTGCTGGGTCCTCAGGCCCAGATACGCAGTATTTT
- | - | TRBJ1-2 | TRBV5-1 | CASSFQRDVDGYTF | TGCGCCAGCAGCTTCCAAAGGGACGTGGACGGCTACACCTTC
- | - | TRBJ2-5 | TRBV20-1 | CSATRGRETQYF | TGCAGTGCTACAAGGGGTCGGGAGACCCAGTACTTC
- | few | TRBJ2-1 | TRBV20-1 | CSAHEAMNEQFF | TGCAGTGCTCACGAAGCGATGAATGAGCAGTTCTTC
TRBD1 | once | TRBJ1-2 | TRBV9 | CPSSVEGRGHGYTF | TGTCCCAGCAGCGTAGAGGGCAGGGGGCATGGCTACACCTTC
- | - | TRBJ1-2 | TRBV28 | CASSGAGMGVAYGYTF | TGTGCCAGCAGTGGCGCAGGGATGGGGGTGGCCTATGGCTACACCTTC
- | - | TRBJ2-1 | TRBV20-1 | CSARDLLTYNEQFF | TGCAGTGCGAGGGACTTGCTGACCTACAATGAGCAGTTCTTC
- | - | TRBJ1-5 | TRBV24-1 | CATSDSEQQGWDQPQHF | TGTGCCACCAGTGATTCCGAACAACAGGGCTGGGATCAGCCCCAGCATTTT
TRBD2 | - | TRBJ2-3 | TRBV20-1 | CSAIIKGAGVQDTQYF | TGCAGTGCTATCATAAAAGGGGCGGGGGTTCAAGATACGCAGTATTTT
TRBD1 | - | TRBJ1-2 | TRBV4-1 | CASSQLTGVGKYGYTF | TGCGCCAGCAGCCAGTTGACAGGGGTGGGAAAGTATGGCTACACCTTC
- | - | TRBJ2-5 | TRBV7-2 | CASSLGPGAGETQYF | TGTGCCAGCAGCTTAGGACCTGGGGCAGGAGAGACCCAGTACTTC
TRBD1 | - | TRBJ2-7 | TRBV7-2 | CASSSHRTGGYEQYF | TGTGCCAGCAGCTCCCATAGGACAGGGGGTTACGAGCAGTACTTC
TRBD1 | - | TRBJ1-1 | TRBV5-1 | CASFNLGTGNTEAFF | TGCGCCAGCTTTAATCTGGGGACAGGGAACACTGAAGCTTTCTTT
- | - | TRBJ2-1 | TRBV5-1 | CAGSVVGDWESGQFF | TGCGCCGGCTCGGTAGTGGGAGACTGGGAGTCGGGGCAGTTCTTC